This passage covers 7 T cell receptor beta chains from one sample sequenced in a study of T cell responses to AZD1222 COVID-19 vaccine. The assay was immunoSEQ multiplex PCR, and TCRdb's table has in-frame clones only and misses some. The table has roughly 180,000 clones, around 93% seen once. The sample consisted of peripheral blood, taken on day 0 of AZD1222 vaccination. The source of these receptors is an adult in good health.

The chain is built from TRBV7-3 and TRBJ2-1; possibly TRBD1 for D (5 bases). CDR1 is SGHTA and CDR2 is FQGTGA in the germline V gene. V was pared by 5 bases and J by 0 bases, with 17 bases between. The CDR3 spans 17 residues. The CDR3 DNA reads TGTGCCAGCAGCCCCCAAGGGGCAAGGAGCTCCTACAATGAGCAGTTCTTC. This codes for CASSPQGARSSYNEQFF.

The chain employs TRBV28 and TRBJ2-1; D uncertain. In germline, CDR1 is MDHEN, CDR2 SYDVKM. The CDR3 sequence is 15 residues long. The V end was cut by 5 bases, the J end by 1 base, with 12 bases between. The DNA for the CDR3 is TGTGCCAGCAGTGCCCGGGCCATTTCCTACAATGAGCAGTTCTTC. Translation gives CASSARAISYNEQFF.

This sequence joins TRBV19 and TRBJ2-2; TRBD1 aligns across 10 bases. The V gene's germline CDR1 is LNHDA and CDR2 SQIVND (reference sequence). The CDR3 has 14 amino acids. Trimming removed 6 bases from V and 3 bases from J; junction bases left unmatched: 1. DNA of the CDR3: TGTGCCAGTAGGGACAGGGGGGACACCGGGGAGCTGTTTTTT. Translation gives CASRDRGDTGELFF.

The chain is built from TRBV24-1 and TRBJ2-5; 8 bases line up with TRBD2. The V gene end was trimmed by 9 bases and the J gene end by 1 base; junction bases not matched to a gene: 9. The CDR3 covers 15 residues. Germline V gene sequence: CDR1 KGHDR, CDR2 SFDVKD. The CDR3 sequence: CATGATSESQETQYF. DNA for the CDR3: TGTGCCACCGGGGCGACTAGCGAATCCCAAGAGACCCAGTACTTC.

The gene calls are TRBV18 and TRBJ1-1; 7 nucleotides match TRBD1. CDR3 length: 16 residues. Germline lookup yields CDR1 KGHSH and CDR2 LQKENI. Losses at the gene ends were 3 bases for V and 0 bases for J; bases not matched to a gene: 7. CDR3 protein: CASSPGQTVLNTEAFF. The CDR3 nucleotides are TGTGCCAGCTCACCGGGACAGACTGTACTGAACACTGAAGCTTTCTTT.

V and J are TRBV19 and TRBJ2-7, with D perhaps TRBD1 (5 bases). The ends were cut back, 1 base at V and 1 base at J, with 11 bases in the middle. The CDR3 is 15 residues long. CDR1 and CDR2 (germline): LNHDA, SQIVND (reference sequence). The CDR3 coding sequence is TGTGCCAGTAGTATAGCGTCAGGGATTTCCTACGAGCAGTACTTC. Protein sequence: CASSIASGISYEQYF.

The CDR3 protein is CASSESRRERIDTQYF. The CDR3 bases are TGCGCCAGCAGTGAGTCGAGGCGGGAGAGGATAGATACGCAGTATTTT. The V and J genes are TRBV10-2 and TRBJ2-3; 7 bases agree with TRBD2. V dropped 0 bases and J dropped 5; count of bases not matched to a gene: 8. Germline V gene sequence: CDR1 WSHSY, CDR2 SAAADI. There are 16 residues in the CDR3.